Listed below are T cell receptor beta chains from one sample, sequenced in a study of cytomegalovirus exposure and HLA in healthy donors. Here immunoSEQ multiplex PCR was the method, and the copy in TCRdb shows in-frame clones only, minus some. The specimen's table records some 31,000 clones. Sequenced material: PBMCs. These receptors came from a middle-aged woman in good health and CMV-seropositive. Both conserved end residues are part of each CDR3. D genes are given only for firm matches.

TRBD2	TRBV28	TRBJ2-1	TGTGCCAGCAGCCCTTTTAGCGGGAGGGCCCCCTACAATGAGCAGTTCTTC	CASSPFSGRAPYNEQFF
TRBD2	TRBV7-9	TRBJ2-1	TGTGCCAGCAGCATTAACCTGACTAGCGGGAGAGGGCACAATGAGCAGTTCTTC	CASSINLTSGRGHNEQFF
TRBD2	TRBV27	TRBJ2-3	TGTGCCAGCAGTTTAGTACGGGAGGGCCCCACAGATACGCAGTATTTT	CASSLVREGPTDTQYF
TRBD1	TRBV18	TRBJ2-6	TGTGCCAGCTCACCGGGACAGGGAAGAAGTTCTGGGGCCAACGTCCTGACTTTC	CASSPGQGRSSGANVLTF
.	TRBV30	TRBJ1-5	TGTGCCTGGAACAGGAATAGCAATCAGCCCCAGCATTTT	CAWNRNSNQPQHF
.	TRBV5-1	TRBJ2-5	TGCGCCAGGGAACCCAGGGTAGAGACCCAGTACTTC	CAREPRVETQYF
.	TRBV5-1	TRBJ1-5	TGCGCCAGCAGCCAAGTACCAGGTAGCAATCAGCCCCAGCATTTT	CASSQVPGSNQPQHF
.	TRBV5-1	TRBJ2-3	TGCGCCAGCAGCTTGGAGAGGGACTCGGAAGATACGCAGTATTTT	CASSLERDSEDTQYF
TRBD2	TRBV9	TRBJ2-7	TGTGCCAGCAGCGTAGGGAGACTAGCGGGCCACTACGAGCAGTACTTC	CASSVGRLAGHYEQYF
TRBD2	TRBV19	TRBJ2-7	TGTGCCAGTAGAAACTCACTAGCGGGGCCCTACGAGCAGTACTTC	CASRNSLAGPYEQYF
TRBD1	TRBV29-1	TRBJ1-1	TGCAGCGTTGTAGGTACTCCGGGACAGGGGGCTAACACTGAAGCTTTCTTT	CSVVGTPGQGANTEAFF
.	TRBV6-5	TRBJ1-2	TGTGCCAGCAGGGCCCTAGGGGGCTATGGCTACACCTTC	CASRALGGYGYTF
TRBD2	TRBV5-1	TRBJ2-3	TGCGCCAGCAGCTTGGTCGGGCTAGCGGGAGGGGAAACAGATACGCAGTATTTT	CASSLVGLAGGETDTQYF
TRBD1	TRBV4-1	TRBJ1-4	TGCGCCAGCAGCCCCAACCGGGACAGGGTTAATGAAAAACTGTTTTTT	CASSPNRDRVNEKLFF
.	TRBV6-1	TRBJ1-3	TGTGCCAGCAGTGAGGGCAGGGCTTCTCTGGAAAACACCATATATTTT	CASSEGRASLENTIYF
.	TRBV5-8	TRBJ2-7	TGTGCCAGCAGGCTCAGGGGCGGAACCTACGAGCAGTACTTC	CASRLRGGTYEQYF
.	TRBV5-1	TRBJ2-3	TGCGCCAGCAGCAACAGGGTAGGAAGCACAGATACGCAGTATTTT	CASSNRVGSTDTQYF
.	TRBV7-9	TRBJ2-7	TGTGCCAGCAGCTTAGCCGGGGGTTACTCCTACGAGCAGTACTTC	CASSLAGGYSYEQYF
.	TRBV5-6	TRBJ1-2	TGTGCCAGCAGCCCTAGGGGCGGAAACTATGGCTACACCTTC	CASSPRGGNYGYTF
.	TRBV27	TRBJ2-3	TGTGCCAGCAGTTTACTAGCGAGCATCACAGATACGCAGTATTTT	CASSLLASITDTQYF
TRBD1	TRBV30	TRBJ1-4	TGTGCCTGGAGAGACCCCGGGACAGGGGGTGAAAAACTGTTTTTT	CAWRDPGTGGEKLFF
TRBD2	TRBV5-1	TRBJ2-2	TGCGCCAGCAGCCTTAGCGGGATGACCTCCGGGGAGCTGTTTTTT	CASSLSGMTSGELFF
TRBD1	TRBV30	TRBJ2-5	TGTGCCTGGACTAGGGGACAGGCTCAAGAGACCCAGTACTTC	CAWTRGQAQETQYF
.	TRBV6-4	TRBJ2-7	TGTGCCACCGCTCCTGGGGCAGCCTACGAGCAGTACTTC	CATAPGAAYEQYF
.	TRBV7-3	TRBJ2-6	TGTGCCAGCAGCTCCCGCGGGGCTGGGGCCAACGTCCTGACTTTC	CASSSRGAGANVLTF
.	TRBV25-1	TRBJ1-1	TGTGCCAGCAGTGTGCACGGCCGGGACACTGAAGCTTTCTTT	CASSVHGRDTEAFF
.	TRBV5-1	TRBJ1-2	TGCGCCAGCAGCTTGGTCCCGGGGGGCGGAGATGGCTACACCTTC	CASSLVPGGGDGYTF
.	TRBV16	TRBJ1-2	TGTGCCAGCAGCCCGCCAGGGGCATTTAACTATGGCTACACCTTC	CASSPPGAFNYGYTF
.	TRBV29-1	TRBJ1-2	TGCAGCGTTGATAGGAGGCCTGGCTACACCTTC	CSVDRRPGYTF
.	TRBV5-6	TRBJ2-7	TGTGCCAGCAGCCCGGGACTGCCTAGCTACGAGCAGTACTTC	CASSPGLPSYEQYF
.	TRBV6-1	TRBJ2-1	TGTGCCAGCAGCGGAGAGGGGAGGACCTACAATGAGCAGTTCTTC	CASSGEGRTYNEQFF
TRBD1	TRBV29-1	TRBJ1-3	TGCAGCGTGGGACAGGGGAACGGAAACACCATATATTTT	CSVGQGNGNTIYF
TRBD2	TRBV29-1	TRBJ2-7	TGCAGCGTCGGACTAGCTCACGAGCAGTACTTC	CSVGLAHEQYF
.	TRBV5-6	TRBJ1-5	TGTGCCAGCAGTCGTAGTCCCAATCAGCCCCAGCATTTT	CASSRSPNQPQHF
TRBD2	TRBV5-1	TRBJ2-5	TGCGCCAGCAGCTACCTAGCGGGAGCAGAGACCCAGTACTTC	CASSYLAGAETQYF
.	TRBV13	TRBJ2-1	TGTGCCAGCAGCTTAGCCCTTCTCGACGGGGAGCAGTTCTTC	CASSLALLDGEQFF
TRBD1	TRBV19	TRBJ1-2	TGTGCCAGTAGAAATATTTGGCTCGGACAGGGATCCAATAACTATGGCTACACCTTC	CASRNIWLGQGSNNYGYTF
.	TRBV9	TRBJ2-7	TGTGCCAGCAGCGTAGATTACAGCTCCTACGAGCAGTACTTC	CASSVDYSSYEQYF
.	TRBV18	TRBJ2-3	TGTGCCAGCTCACCAGACTACCAACCAGATACGCAGTATTTT	CASSPDYQPDTQYF
.	TRBV9	TRBJ1-1	TGTGCCAGCAGCGGCGGCATGAACACTGAAGCTTTCTTT	CASSGGMNTEAFF
TRBD1	TRBV28	TRBJ1-2	TGTGCCAGCAGTGGTTCGGACAGGGACTATGGCTACACCTTC	CASSGSDRDYGYTF
TRBD2	TRBV5-1	TRBJ2-3	TGCGCCAGCAGGTGGTCTAGCGGGGCAGATACGCAGTATTTT	CASRWSSGADTQYF
.	TRBV9	TRBJ1-2	TGTGCCAGCAGCGTAGGACAAGGATATAACTATGGCTACACCTTC	CASSVGQGYNYGYTF